The 23 T cell receptor beta chains listed next were all sequenced from one sample in a study of T cell responses to AZD1222 COVID-19 vaccine listed by TCRdb under 2021. This sample's time point label indicates: baseline before first vaccination. The library was made by the immunoSEQ multiplex PCR assay. Held by TCRdb, this immuneACCESS table contains in-frame sequences only and omits some clones. Under half of the omission traces to an unresolved V gene where checked; the cause of the rest is unknown. The sample table records nearly 110,000 clones; about 90% of these occur just once. The ten biggest clones cover approximately 22% of the sample. The source was peripheral blood, collected on day 0 of AZD1222 vaccination. These receptors were taken from an adult in good health.

The chain couples TRBV7-9 to TRBJ2-1; D ambiguous. CDR1 SEHNR and CDR2 FQNEAQ come from the germline V gene (reference sequence). Trimming shortened V by 2 bases and J by 10 bases, and 6 bases separated the two germline ends. The length of the CDR3 is 11 residues. DNA for the CDR3: TGTGCCAGCAGCTTATTCCAGGAGCAGTTCTTC. This translates into CASSLFQEQFF.

The V and J genes are TRBV7-2 and TRBJ1-1; TRBD1 matches at 7 bases. The CDR3 consists of 15 residues. Germline V gives CDR1 SGHTA, CDR2 FQGNSA. V lost 5 bases to trimming and J lost 7 bases; unmatched junction nucleotides: 13. The CDR3 loop reads CASSLRVGGAIEAFF. CDR3 coding DNA: TGTGCCAGCAGCCTCCGGGTAGGGGGCGCCATTGAAGCTTTCTTT.

The chain joins TRBV3-1 (or the pseudogene TRBV3-2) to TRBJ2-7; D is ambiguous. V shed 2 bases and J shed 0 bases, with 8 bases lying between them. Germline-derived CDR1 and CDR2 are LGHDT and YNNKEL (reference sequence). The length of the CDR3 is 14 residues. The CDR3 region has the DNA TGTGCCAGCAGCCAATCGACTGTCTCCTACGAGCAGTACTTC. As protein: CASSQSTVSYEQYF.

J is TRBJ1-5 and V is TRBV7-9; D perhaps matches TRBD1 (5 bases). V lost 1 base and J 3 bases, leaving 16 bases between the germline ends. The CDR3 sequence is 17 residues long. The germline V gene encodes CDR1 SEHNR and CDR2 FQNEAQ (reference sequence). For the CDR3, the DNA is TGTGCCAGCAGCTTAGGCGGGGGAGGGTTAGTCAATCAGCCCCAGCATTTT. This translates into CASSLGGGGLVNQPQHF.

V is TRBV2 and J is TRBJ1-6, with D unclear. In germline, CDR1 is SNHLY, CDR2 FYNNEI. V lost 8 bases, J lost 3 bases, and 5 bases lay in between. The CDR3 contains 12 residues. CDR3 nucleotide sequence: TGTGCCAGCGGAGGCTATAATTCACCCCTCCACTTT. Its translation is CASGGYNSPLHF.

The rearrangement joins TRBV5-6 to TRBJ2-1; 14 positions agree with TRBD2. Germline V lookup: CDR1 SGHDT, CDR2 YYEEEE. J gave up 7 bases and V 0 bases, and 6 bases lay outside the gene matches. This CDR3 region has 17 residues. The CDR3 protein is CASSLETSGGVLNEQFF. CDR3 nucleotide sequence: TGTGCCAGCAGCTTGGAGACTAGCGGGGGGGTATTGAATGAGCAGTTCTTC.

The chain carries TRBV28 and TRBJ1-5, with D uncertain. Looked up from germline, CDR1 is MDHEN and CDR2 is SYDVKM. V shed 6 bases and J shed 5 bases, with 11 bases lying between them. This CDR3 is 13 amino acids long. The CDR3 sequence: CASSYAIDQPQHF. For the CDR3, the DNA is TGTGCCAGCAGCTACGCGATCGATCAGCCCCAGCATTTT.

The J gene is TRBJ2-3, the V gene TRBV5-8; the D call may be TRBD1 or TRBD2 (6 bases each). V gave up 0 bases and J gave up 5 bases, with 19 bases separating them. Per germline, CDR1 SGHTS and CDR2 YDEGEE. The CDR3 is 17 residues long. The CDR3 region has the DNA TGTGCCAGCAGCTTGGGATCCTGGGGGGCCTTGGGAGATACGCAGTATTTT. It specifies CASSLGSWGALGDTQYF.

The chain uses TRBV4-1 and TRBJ1-4, with D perhaps matching TRBD1 (5 bases). Trimming pared 4 bases from V and 8 bases from J, leaving 11 bases between. Germline V gene data show CDR1 as MGHRA and CDR2 as YSYEKL. The CDR3 consists of 13 residues. Written as DNA, the CDR3 is TGCGCCAGCAGCCTTTTGGGGACCGAAAAACTGTTTTTT. This translates into CASSLLGTEKLFF.

This clone was seen a few times. The V call is TRBV6-5, the J call TRBJ1-5, with TRBD1 matching 10 bases. J lost 7 bases, V lost 6 bases, and 6 bases had no gene match. The CDR3 is 14 residues long. Germline V gives CDR1 MNHEY, CDR2 SVGAGI. CDR3 in amino acids: CASRHRTGGQPQHF. CDR3 coding DNA: TGTGCCAGCAGACACCGGACAGGGGGGCAGCCCCAGCATTTT.

J is TRBJ1-5 and V is TRBV7-5; the table's D call, TRBD1, has no DNA check behind it. TRBV7-5 is described as a pseudogene. The CDR3 length is 18 residues. In nucleotides, the CDR3 is TGTGCCAGAAGCTTAGAGGCCTCTGGCAGGGGCTTCTATCAGCCCCAGCATTTT. Its protein product is CARSLEASGRGFYQPQHF.

The J gene is TRBJ2-2, the V gene TRBV4-2; 7 nucleotides line up with TRBD1. V dropped 7 bases and J dropped 1; count of bases not matched to a gene: 3. The CDR3 contains 14 residues. Germline-derived CDR1 and CDR2 are LGHNA and YNFKEQ. The CDR3 nucleotides are TGTGCCAGCACCACAGGGGAGAACACCGGGGAGCTGTTTTTT. Protein sequence: CASTTGENTGELFF.

The chain employs TRBV5-4 and TRBJ2-7; tentatively, D is TRBD2 (6 bases). V lost 2 bases and J 6 bases, leaving 9 bases between the germline ends. CDR1 SGHNT and CDR2 YYREEE come from the germline V gene (reference sequence). The CDR3 is 12 amino acids. CDR3 nucleotide sequence: TGTGCCAGCAGCTTAGAGGGAGGCGAGCAGTACTTC. This encodes CASSLEGGEQYF.

This chain uses TRBV12-3 or TRBV12-4 with TRBJ1-5; D not certain. The V gene lost 4 bases and the J gene lost 4 bases, with 8 bases spanning the gap. The CDR3 totals 13 residues. CDR3 amino acids: CASSSGINQPQHF. CDR3 nucleotides: TGTGCCAGCAGTTCGGGTATTAATCAGCCCCAGCATTTT.

The rearrangement uses TRBV5-6 and TRBJ1-2, with 9 bases matching TRBD1. The CDR3 is 16 residues long. In germline, CDR1 is SGHDT, CDR2 YYEEEE. Trimming cost V 0 bases and J 2 bases; bases outside gene matches: 5. The CDR3 nucleotides read TGTGCCAGCAGCTTGGCCGACAGGGGGGTAAACTATGGCTACACCTTC. Protein product: CASSLADRGVNYGYTF.

The count of this clone is one. V usage is TRBV30 and J usage is TRBJ2-3, with unresolved D. Trimming took 5 bases from V and 3 from J, leaving 24 bases between them. The CDR3 totals 17 residues. Germline CDR1 GTSNPN, CDR2 SVGIG (reference sequence). The DNA of the CDR3 is TGTGCCTGGTGCTCCGTGGCAATGGGATTTCGGACAGATACGCAGTATTTT. As protein: CAWCSVAMGFRTDTQYF. The complete variable domain, with remaining parts taken from reference TRBV30 and TRBJ2-3, reads SQTIHQWPATLVQPVGSPLSLECTVEGTSNPNLYWYRQAAGRGLQLLFYSVGIGQISSEVPQNLSASRPQDRQFILSSKKLLLSDSGFYLCAWCSVAMGFRTDTQYFGPGTRLTVL.

The V gene is TRBV5-5, the J gene TRBJ1-2; D gene ambiguous. The CDR3 runs 14 residues. Trimming cost V 4 bases and J 2 bases, with 12 bases left between them. Germline CDR1 reads SGHKS; CDR2 reads YYEKEE (reference sequence). This CDR3 is CASSRSWQNYGYTF. CDR3 in DNA: TGTGCCAGCAGCAGATCGTGGCAGAACTATGGCTACACCTTC.

The chain employs TRBV12-3 or TRBV12-4 and TRBJ1-1; no firm D call. Trimming left V 3 bases short and J 5 bases short, with 7 bases between. This CDR3 comprises 12 residues. CDR3 sequence reads: CASSFHGTEAFF. The DNA for the CDR3 is TGTGCCAGCAGTTTTCACGGAACTGAAGCTTTCTTT.

The chain couples TRBV6-2 or TRBV6-3 to TRBJ1-6; D is perhaps TRBD1 (6 bases). This CDR3 spans 13 amino acids. The V gene lost 0 bases and the J gene lost 9 bases, with 6 bases spanning the gap. Germline-derived CDR1 and CDR2 are MNHEY and SVGEGT. CDR3 in amino acids: CASSYSDSSPLHF. Written as DNA, the CDR3 is TGTGCCAGCAGTTACTCGGACAGTTCACCCCTCCACTTT.

The chain combines TRBV7-2 with TRBJ1-6; D may be TRBD1 (6 bases). Looked up from germline, CDR1 is SGHTA and CDR2 is FQGNSA. Trimming removed 5 bases at V and 8 bases at J, with 25 bases between. CDR3 length: 18 residues. The CDR3 spells CASSVGGGRVYLDSPLHF. Here the CDR3 DNA reads TGTGCCAGCAGCGTCGGGGGGGGCAGGGTATATTTGGATTCACCCCTCCACTTT.

This chain links TRBV12-5 with TRBJ2-7, with 7 bases identical to TRBD1. The CDR3 sequence is 14 residues long. Looked up from germline, CDR1 is LGHNT and CDR2 is FRNRAP. V shed 2 bases, J shed 3 bases, and the junction held 4 bases outside the gene matches. DNA for the CDR3: TGTGCTAGTGGTTTGAGGGGGCTTCTCTACGAGCAGTACTTC. As protein: CASGLRGLLYEQYF.

The CDR3 spells CASGPRGSYNSPLHF. CDR3 bases: TGTGCCAGTGGACCCCGCGGCAGCTATAATTCACCCCTCCACTTT. The chain employs TRBV19 and TRBJ1-6; D gene unclear. The germline V and J ends were trimmed by 8 bases and 3 bases, with 14 bases remaining between them. The CDR3 has 15 amino acids. Germline lookup yields CDR1 LNHDA and CDR2 SQIVND (reference sequence).

The V gene is TRBV28, the J gene TRBJ2-2; 9 positions agree with TRBD1. Germline V lookup: CDR1 MDHEN, CDR2 SYDVKM. The V gene end was trimmed by 6 bases and the J gene end by 4 bases; junction bases not matched to a gene: 12. This CDR3 has 17 amino acids. Here the CDR3 DNA reads TGTGCCAGCAGAAGACGGGACAGGGCCTGGGCCACCGGGGAGCTGTTTTTT. It yields the protein CASRRRDRAWATGELFF.